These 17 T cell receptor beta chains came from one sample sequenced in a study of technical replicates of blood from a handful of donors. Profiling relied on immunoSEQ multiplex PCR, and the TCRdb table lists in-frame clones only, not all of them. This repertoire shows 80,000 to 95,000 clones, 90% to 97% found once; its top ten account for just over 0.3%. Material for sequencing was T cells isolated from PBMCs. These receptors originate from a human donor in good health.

DNA of the CDR3: TGTGCCAGCAGCAAAGGACTTCAAGAGACCCAGTACTTC. This encodes CASSKGLQETQYF. J is TRBJ2-5 and V is TRBV7-9; TRBD2 might be the D (5 bases). The CDR3 consists of 13 residues. Germline lookup yields CDR1 SEHNR and CDR2 FQNEAQ (reference sequence). Trimming shortened V by 5 bases and J by 2 bases, and 9 bases separated the two germline ends.

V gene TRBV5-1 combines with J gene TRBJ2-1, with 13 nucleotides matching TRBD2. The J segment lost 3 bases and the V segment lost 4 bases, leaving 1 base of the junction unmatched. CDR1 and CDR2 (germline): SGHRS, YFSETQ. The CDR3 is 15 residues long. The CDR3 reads CASSRTSGGYNEQFF. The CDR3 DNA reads TGCGCCAGCAGCAGGACTAGCGGGGGCTACAATGAGCAGTTCTTC.

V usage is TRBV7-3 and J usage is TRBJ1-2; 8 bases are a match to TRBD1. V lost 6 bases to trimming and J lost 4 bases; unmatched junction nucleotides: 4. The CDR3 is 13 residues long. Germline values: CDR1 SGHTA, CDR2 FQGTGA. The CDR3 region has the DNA TGTGCCAGCAGTTTACAGGGGGGCTATGGCTACACCTTC. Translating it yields CASSLQGGYGYTF. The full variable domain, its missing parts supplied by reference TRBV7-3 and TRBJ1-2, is GAGVSQTPSNKVTEKGKYVELRCDPISGHTALYWYRQSLGQGPEFLIYFQGTGAADDSGLPNDRFFAVRPEGSVSTLKIQRTERGDSAVYLCASSLQGGYGYTFGSGTRLTVV.

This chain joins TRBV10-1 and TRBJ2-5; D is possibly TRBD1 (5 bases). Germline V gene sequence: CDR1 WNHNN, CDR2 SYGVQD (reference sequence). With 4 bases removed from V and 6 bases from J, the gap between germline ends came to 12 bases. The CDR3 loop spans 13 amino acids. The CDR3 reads CASSVSGSKTQYF. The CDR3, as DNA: TGCGCCAGCAGTGTATCAGGGTCAAAGACCCAGTACTTC.

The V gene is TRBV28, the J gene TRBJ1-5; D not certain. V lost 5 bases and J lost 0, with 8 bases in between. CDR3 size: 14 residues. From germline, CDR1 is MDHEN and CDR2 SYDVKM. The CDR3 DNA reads TGTGCCAGCAGTCCCCTGTATAGCAATCAGCCCCAGCATTTT. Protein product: CASSPLYSNQPQHF. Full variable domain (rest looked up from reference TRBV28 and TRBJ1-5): DVKVTQSSRYLVKRTGEKVFLECVQDMDHENMFWYRQDPGLGLRLIYFSYDVKMKEKGDIPEGYSVSREKKERFSLILESASTNQTSMYLCASSPLYSNQPQHFGDGTRLSIL.

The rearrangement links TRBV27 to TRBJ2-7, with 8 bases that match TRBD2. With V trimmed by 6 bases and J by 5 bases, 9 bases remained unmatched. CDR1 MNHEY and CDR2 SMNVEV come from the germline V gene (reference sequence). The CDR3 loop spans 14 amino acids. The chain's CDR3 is CASSRSGSVNEQYF. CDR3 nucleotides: TGTGCCAGCAGCCGGAGCGGGAGTGTCAACGAGCAGTACTTC.

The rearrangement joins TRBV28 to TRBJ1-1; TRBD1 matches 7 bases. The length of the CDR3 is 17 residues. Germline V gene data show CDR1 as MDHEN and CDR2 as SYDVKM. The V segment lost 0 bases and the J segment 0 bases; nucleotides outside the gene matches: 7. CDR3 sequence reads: CASSLWFGTELNTEAFF. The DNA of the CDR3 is TGTGCCAGCAGTTTATGGTTCGGGACAGAGCTGAACACTGAAGCTTTCTTT.

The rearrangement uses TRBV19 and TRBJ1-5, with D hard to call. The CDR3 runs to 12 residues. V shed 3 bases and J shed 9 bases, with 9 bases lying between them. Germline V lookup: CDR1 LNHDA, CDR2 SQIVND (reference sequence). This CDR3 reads CASSIGGGPQHF. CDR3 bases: TGTGCCAGTAGTATTGGTGGCGGGCCCCAGCATTTT.

The CDR3 DNA reads as TGTGCCAGCAGCTTACTACAGGCGAACTATGGCTACACCTTC. The encoded protein is CASSLLQANYGYTF. This chain joins TRBV7-2 and TRBJ1-2, with D perhaps TRBD1 (5 bases). The CDR3 has 14 residues. Germline assignment: CDR1 SGHTA and CDR2 FQGNSA. V gave up 2 bases and J gave up 2 bases, with 9 bases separating them.

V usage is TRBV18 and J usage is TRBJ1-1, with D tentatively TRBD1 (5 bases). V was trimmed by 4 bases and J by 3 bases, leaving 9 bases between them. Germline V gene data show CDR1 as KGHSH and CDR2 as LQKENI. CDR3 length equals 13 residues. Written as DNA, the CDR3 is TGTGCCAGCTCACAGGGGTATGACACTGAAGCTTTCTTT. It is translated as CASSQGYDTEAFF.

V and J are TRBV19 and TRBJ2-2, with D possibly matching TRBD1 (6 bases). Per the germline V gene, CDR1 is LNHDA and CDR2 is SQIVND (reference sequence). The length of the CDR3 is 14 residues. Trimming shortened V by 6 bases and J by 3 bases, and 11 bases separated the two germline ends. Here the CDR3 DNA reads TGTGCCAGTAGACAGGGAATATACACCGGGGAGCTGTTTTTT. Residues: CASRQGIYTGELFF.

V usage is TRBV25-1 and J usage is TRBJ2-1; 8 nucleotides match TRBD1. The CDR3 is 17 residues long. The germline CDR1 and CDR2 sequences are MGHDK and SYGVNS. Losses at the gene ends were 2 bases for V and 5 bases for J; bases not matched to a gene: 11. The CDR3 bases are TGTGCCAGCAGTGAAACCCGAGGACAGGGCTTCCACAATGAGCAGTTCTTC. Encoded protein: CASSETRGQGFHNEQFF.

CDR3 in amino acids: CASRNVDRGYEQYF. CDR3 DNA sequence: TGCGCCAGCAGAAATGTGGACAGGGGGTACGAGCAGTACTTC. V usage is TRBV5-1 and J usage is TRBJ2-7; 10 bases agree with TRBD1. In germline, CDR1 is SGHRS, CDR2 YFSETQ. The CDR3 is 14 residues long. Trimming cost V 5 bases and J 4 bases; bases outside gene matches: 6.

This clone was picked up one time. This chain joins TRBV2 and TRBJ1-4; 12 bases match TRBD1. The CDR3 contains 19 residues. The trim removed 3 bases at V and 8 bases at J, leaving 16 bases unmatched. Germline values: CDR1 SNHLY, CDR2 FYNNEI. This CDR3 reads CASSDIGTGGEGSYEKLFF. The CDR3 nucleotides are TGTGCCAGCAGTGATATCGGGACAGGGGGCGAAGGGAGTTACGAAAAACTGTTTTTT. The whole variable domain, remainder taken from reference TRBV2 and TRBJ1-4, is EPEVTQTPSHQVTQMGQEVILRCVPISNHLYFYWYRQILGQKVEFLVSFYNNEISEKSEIFDDQFSVERPDGSNFTLKIRSTKLEDSAMYFCASSDIGTGGEGSYEKLFFGSGTQLSVL.

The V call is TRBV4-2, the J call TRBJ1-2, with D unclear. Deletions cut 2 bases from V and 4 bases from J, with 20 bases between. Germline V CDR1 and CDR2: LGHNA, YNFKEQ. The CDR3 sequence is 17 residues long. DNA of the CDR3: TGTGCCAGCAGCCAACCCAGCCGAGGCCTAGAGGGCTATGGCTACACCTTC. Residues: CASSQPSRGLEGYGYTF.

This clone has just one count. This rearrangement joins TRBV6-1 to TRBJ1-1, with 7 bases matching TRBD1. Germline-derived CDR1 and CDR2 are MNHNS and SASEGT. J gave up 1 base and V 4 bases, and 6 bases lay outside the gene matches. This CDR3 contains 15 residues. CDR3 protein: CASSVPGTANTEAFF. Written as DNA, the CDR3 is TGTGCCAGCAGTGTACCCGGGACAGCGAACACTGAAGCTTTCTTT.

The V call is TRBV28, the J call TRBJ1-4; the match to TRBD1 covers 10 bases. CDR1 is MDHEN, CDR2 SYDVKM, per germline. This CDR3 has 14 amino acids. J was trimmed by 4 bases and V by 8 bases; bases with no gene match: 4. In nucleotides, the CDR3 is TGTGCCAGCCTCGGGACAGGGGTTAATGAAAAACTGTTTTTT. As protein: CASLGTGVNEKLFF.